This T cell receptor (beta chain) was identified during a study of T cell changes during pregnancy in multiple sclerosis. Germline CDR1 and CDR2: SSHAT and FNYEAQ (reference sequence). The CDR3 contains 15 residues. V lost 5 bases and J lost 2; bases outside the gene matches: 6. Using immunoSEQ multiplex PCR, the repertoire was profiled, and TCRdb retains in-frame clones only, with some absent. The table lists tens of thousands of clones, about 93% of them singletons. This TCR came from a female donor with multiple sclerosis, enrolled in a pregnancy study. The material was peripheral blood, obtained in the first trimester of pregnancy. The V gene is TRBV7-7, the J gene TRBJ1-3, with 7 bases fitting TRBD1. CDR3 sequence reads: CASSITGDPGNTIYF. CDR3 coding DNA: TGTGCCAGCAGCATCACAGGGGATCCTGGAAACACCATATATTTT.